Listed below are T cell receptor beta chains from one sample, sequenced in a study of T cell clones after liver transplantation. The protocol was immunoSEQ multiplex PCR, while the TCRdb copy is restricted to in-frame clones and leaves out a portion. This sample has around 78,000 clones, with approximately 87% found just once. Specimen: CD4+ T cells from blood, collected at the 22-month timepoint. The source of these receptors is a human patient who received a liver transplant. Some T cells may be supplied by the graft donor. Both conserved end residues are part of each CDR3. The D gene is left open where the match is weak. A row's size may be missing; if present it is once, few, many or a size class.

J gene | clone size | D gene | V gene | CDR3 DNA | CDR3 protein
TRBJ2-3 | . | . | TRBV7-3 | TGTGCCAGCAGCTCGGGGACCTTCAGCACAGATACGCAGTATTTT | CASSSGTFSTDTQYF
TRBJ1-2 | . | . | TRBV7-2 | TGTGCCAGCAGCCCGAACGAGGGCTATGGCTACACCTTC | CASSPNEGYGYTF
TRBJ2-7 | . | . | TRBV28 | TGTGCCAGCAGTAGGACAGTCTCCTACGAGCAGTACTTC | CASSRTVSYEQYF
TRBJ2-1 | . | . | TRBV5-1 | TGCGCCAGCAGCTGGGGGGGCCTCTCGAATGAGCAGTTCTTC | CASSWGGLSNEQFF
TRBJ1-1 | . | . | TRBV6-1 | TGTGCCAGCAGTGAACAGTTGGGGAGCACTGAAGCTTTCTTT | CASSEQLGSTEAFF
TRBJ2-2 | . | . | TRBV7-2 | TGTGCCAGCTTTGACAGACTGAACACCGGGGAGCTGTTTTTT | CASFDRLNTGELFF
TRBJ2-1 | . | TRBD2 | TRBV4-3 | TGCGCCAGCAGCCAGAGTAGGACTAGCGGGACCTCCAAGGAGTTCTTC | CASSQSRTSGTSKEFF
TRBJ1-2 | once | TRBD1 | TRBV6-5 | TGTGCCAGCAGTTACTCCAACAGGGGCCCTGGCTACACCTTC | CASSYSNRGPGYTF
TRBJ2-5 | . | . | TRBV27 | TGTGCCAGCACCCCAAGAATGGGCGGCCAAGAGACCCAGTACTTC | CASTPRMGGQETQYF
TRBJ2-7 | . | TRBD1 | TRBV7-9 | TGTGCCAGCAGCTTTGAGGGGGCACGAGGCCACGAGCAGTACTTC | CASSFEGARGHEQYF
TRBJ1-6 | few | TRBD1 | TRBV18 | TGTGCCAGCTCAGAACGACAGGGCCCTAATTCACCCCTCCACTTT | CASSERQGPNSPLHF
TRBJ2-1 | . | . | TRBV15 | TGTGCCACCAGCAGAGATCAGTTCAATGAGCAGTTCTTC | CATSRDQFNEQFF
TRBJ2-3 | . | . | TRBV9 | TGTGCCAGCAGCGTAGCCCAGGGGCGCACAGATACGCAGTATTTT | CASSVAQGRTDTQYF
TRBJ2-7 | once | . | TRBV19 | TGTGCCAGTAGTATTAAGGGCCCCTACGAGCAGTACTTC | CASSIKGPYEQYF
TRBJ1-4 | few | . | TRBV10-1 | TGCGCCAGCAGTGAGTCGAGGTACAGCTACGAAAGAAATGAAAAACTGTTTTTT | CASSESRYSYERNEKLFF
TRBJ1-6 | . | . | TRBV4-1 | TGCGCCAGCAGCCGGGACAATTCACCCCTCCACTTT | CASSRDNSPLHF
TRBJ2-5 | . | TRBD2 | TRBV18 | TGTGCCAGCTCACCCCTCGGGGTAGCGGGGCAAGAGACCCAGTACTTC | CASSPLGVAGQETQYF
TRBJ2-1 | . | . | TRBV6-4 | TGTGCCAGCTCGGAGGTGCGGGGCACAGAGCAGTTCTTC | CASSEVRGTEQFF
TRBJ1-2 | . | . | TRBV2 | TGTGCCAGCAGTGATCTCAGGGACGGATCTAACTATGGCTACACCTTC | CASSDLRDGSNYGYTF
TRBJ2-7 | . | TRBD1 | TRBV11-2 | TGTGCCAGCAGCACCCGGACAGGTGGCTACGAGCAGTACTTC | CASSTRTGGYEQYF
TRBJ1-2 | . | . | TRBV5-5 | TGTGCCAGCAGCTTGGAAGGCAACTATGGCTACACCTTC | CASSLEGNYGYTF
TRBJ2-4 | . | . | TRBV4-2 | TGTGCCAGCAGCCAAGTAGAAAGCTCCAAAAACATTCAGTACTTC | CASSQVESSKNIQYF
TRBJ1-1 | . | TRBD1 | TRBV6-5 | TGTGCCAGCAGAACCTGGACAGGGAACACTGAAGCTTTCTTT | CASRTWTGNTEAFF
TRBJ2-7 | . | . | TRBV5-4 | TGTGCCAGCAGCCGAAGCAAACAGGGTACCTACGAGCAGTACTTC | CASSRSKQGTYEQYF
TRBJ2-1 | . | TRBD1 | TRBV5-8 | TGTGCCAGCAGCTTGGTGTTACAGGGGACCGGTTCCTACAATGAGCAGTTCTTC | CASSLVLQGTGSYNEQFF
TRBJ2-1 | . | TRBD2 | TRBV6-4 | TGTGCCAGCAGTGACTTGGGAGTAAGCGGGGACAATGAGCAGTTCTTC | CASSDLGVSGDNEQFF
TRBJ2-1 | . | . | TRBV14 | TGTGCCAGCAGCCAAGAACGGGAGAGCTCCTACAATGAGCAGTTCTTC | CASSQERESSYNEQFF
TRBJ1-5 | few | TRBD1 | TRBV29-1 | TGCAGCGTTGCCGAGGGGACAGGGCGGGATCAGCCCCAGCATTTT | CSVAEGTGRDQPQHF
TRBJ2-7 | . | TRBD2 | TRBV4-1 | TGCGCCAGCAGCCAAGTTCCTGGACTAGCGGGAGAGCCCTACGAGCAGTACTTC | CASSQVPGLAGEPYEQYF
TRBJ2-1 | . | . | TRBV11-3 | TGTGCCAGCAGCTTAAGACGAAACAATGAGCAGTTCTTC | CASSLRRNNEQFF
TRBJ2-1 | . | . | TRBV27 | TGTGCCAGCAGTTTATCCGCAGGCGAGCAGTTCTTC | CASSLSAGEQFF
TRBJ2-3 | . | . | TRBV4-1 | TGCGCCAGCAGCCAAGGCCCTAGCGTCGGAACAGATACGCAGTATTTT | CASSQGPSVGTDTQYF
TRBJ1-5 | . | TRBD1 | TRBV30 | TGTGCCTGGAGTGTACCAGACAGGGCGCCGTTCGGGAATCAGCCCCAGCATTTT | CAWSVPDRAPFGNQPQHF
TRBJ2-2 | few | . | TRBV4-1 | TGCGCCAGCAGCCAAGTTCCCAGTGGTACCGGGGAGCTGTTTTTT | CASSQVPSGTGELFF
TRBJ1-1 | . | . | TRBV27 | TGTGCCAGCAGTTTAGCAGGGATGAACACTGAAGCTTTCTTT | CASSLAGMNTEAFF
TRBJ1-1 | few | . | TRBV18 | TGTGCCAGCTCATCGGAGGGAGGTAGCACTGAAGCTTTCTTT | CASSSEGGSTEAFF
TRBJ2-5 | . | TRBD2 | TRBV28 | TGTGCCAGCAGTTCTCCCACGACTAGCGGGGGGGCGGAGACCCAGTACTTC | CASSSPTTSGGAETQYF
TRBJ1-1 | . | TRBD1 | TRBV5-1 | TGCGCCAGCAGTTCCCAGGGGGACACTGAAGCTTTCTTT | CASSSQGDTEAFF
TRBJ2-1 | . | . | TRBV5-4 | TGTGCCAGCAGCTTGGACGCGGGGAGCTCCTACAATGAGCAGTTCTTC | CASSLDAGSSYNEQFF
TRBJ1-5 | . | . | TRBV16 | TGTGCCAGCAGCCAATCGGTGACTAGCAATCAGCCCCAGCATTTT | CASSQSVTSNQPQHF
TRBJ2-1 | . | TRBD2 | TRBV29-1 | TGCAGCGTTGAACGGCGGGAGGAATTTAACAATGAGCAGTTCTTC | CSVERREEFNNEQFF